This is a list of T cell receptor beta chains from one sample in a study of blood T cell repertoires in COVID-19. Sequencing was performed with immunoSEQ multiplex PCR; in TCRdb, only in-frame clones are kept and a portion is missing. The data hold some 69,000 clones, with roughly 76% observed a single time. The sample was peripheral blood. These receptors originate from a woman aged 70-85 years with acute or convalescent COVID-19. CDR3s include the opening cysteine and the closing phenylalanine or tryptophan. A D gene is named only where the DNA matches it firmly. Expanded clones get a size class; other rows say once, few or many, or leave the size out.

clone size: .
CDR3 length: 15
J gene: TRBJ1-6
V gene: TRBV3-1/TRBV3-2
D gene: .
CDR3 DNA: TGTGCCAGCAGCCCACGAACAGGGCGGCGGTCACCCCTCCACTTT
CDR3 protein: CASSPRTGRRSPLHF

clone size: .
CDR3 length: 13
J gene: TRBJ1-2
V gene: TRBV28
D gene: .
CDR3 DNA: TGTGCCAGCAACTGGGGGCGGGCCTATGGCTACACCTTC
CDR3 protein: CASNWGRAYGYTF

clone size: .
CDR3 length: 16
J gene: TRBJ2-1
V gene: TRBV28
D gene: .
CDR3 DNA: TGTGCCAGCAGTTTCCGACAGGCTTTCACGGACAATGAGCAGTTCTTC
CDR3 protein: CASSFRQAFTDNEQFF

clone size: .
CDR3 length: 14
J gene: TRBJ1-2
V gene: TRBV9
D gene: TRBD1
CDR3 DNA: TGTGCCAGCAGCGGCTGGACAGGGAGGTATGGCTACACCTTC
CDR3 protein: CASSGWTGRYGYTF

clone size: .
CDR3 length: 16
J gene: TRBJ1-5
V gene: TRBV12-1
D gene: .
CDR3 DNA: TGTGCCAGCAGCTCCCTCGAACTGAAGCGGGATCAGCCCCAGCATTTT
CDR3 protein: CASSSLELKRDQPQHF

clone size: .
CDR3 length: 15
J gene: TRBJ1-6
V gene: TRBV7-9
D gene: TRBD1
CDR3 DNA: TGTGCCAGCAGCTTACAGGGACAGAATAATTCACCCCTCCACTTT
CDR3 protein: CASSLQGQNNSPLHF

clone size: .
CDR3 length: 16
J gene: TRBJ2-7
V gene: TRBV6-6
D gene: .
CDR3 DNA: TGTGCCAGCAGTTACTCGAGGAGGGGTGTACCCTACGAGCAGTACTTC
CDR3 protein: CASSYSRRGVPYEQYF

clone size: few
CDR3 length: 14
J gene: TRBJ2-5
V gene: TRBV28
D gene: .
CDR3 DNA: TGTGCCAGCAGTTTCTGGGCTGCACAAGAGACCCAGTACTTC
CDR3 protein: CASSFWAAQETQYF

clone size: .
CDR3 length: 13
J gene: TRBJ1-2
V gene: TRBV12-3/TRBV12-4
D gene: TRBD1
CDR3 DNA: TGTGCCAGCAAAAGAGGACAGGGCTATGGCTACACCTTC
CDR3 protein: CASKRGQGYGYTF

clone size: .
CDR3 length: 16
J gene: TRBJ2-3
V gene: TRBV11-3
D gene: TRBD2
CDR3 DNA: TGTGCCAGCAGCTTAGATGGTGGACTAGCCGCAGATACGCAGTATTTT
CDR3 protein: CASSLDGGLAADTQYF

clone size: .
CDR3 length: 14
J gene: TRBJ2-7
V gene: TRBV19
D gene: TRBD1
CDR3 DNA: TGTGCCAGTAGCCCCAGGGGGCTCGACTACGAGCAGTACTTC
CDR3 protein: CASSPRGLDYEQYF

clone size: once
CDR3 length: 14
J gene: TRBJ1-6
V gene: TRBV3-1/TRBV3-2
D gene: .
CDR3 DNA: TGTGCCAGCAGCCAAGGCGGGTCGGGATCACCCCTCCACTTT
CDR3 protein: CASSQGGSGSPLHF

clone size: few
CDR3 length: 16
J gene: TRBJ1-1
V gene: TRBV19
D gene: .
CDR3 DNA: TGTGCCAGTAGTAACCCAGGAGACAGTCGAGGCACTGAAGCTTTCTTT
CDR3 protein: CASSNPGDSRGTEAFF

clone size: .
CDR3 length: 15
J gene: TRBJ2-7
V gene: TRBV28
D gene: TRBD1
CDR3 DNA: TGTGCCAGCAGTTACCGACAACAGGGGGTGGACGAGCAGTACTTC
CDR3 protein: CASSYRQQGVDEQYF

clone size: once
CDR3 length: 17
J gene: TRBJ2-2
V gene: TRBV11-2
D gene: TRBD1
CDR3 DNA: TGTGCCAGCAGCACCCGGACAGGGGGCGCGAACACCGGGGAGCTGTTTTTT
CDR3 protein: CASSTRTGGANTGELFF

clone size: .
CDR3 length: 16
J gene: TRBJ2-5
V gene: TRBV7-2
D gene: TRBD2
CDR3 DNA: TGTGCCAGCAGCTTGAGGACTAGCGGGTACCAAGAGACCCAGTACTTC
CDR3 protein: CASSLRTSGYQETQYF

clone size: once
CDR3 length: 17
J gene: TRBJ2-1
V gene: TRBV25-1
D gene: TRBD2
CDR3 DNA: TGTGCCAGCAGTGGTACCCTACTGGCGGGAGGTGGCAATGAGCAGTTCTTC
CDR3 protein: CASSGTLLAGGGNEQFF

clone size: .
CDR3 length: 16
J gene: TRBJ1-3
V gene: TRBV9
D gene: .
CDR3 DNA: TGTGCCAGCAGCGGTCCCGGAGAATTGTCTGGAAACACCATATATTTT
CDR3 protein: CASSGPGELSGNTIYF

clone size: .
CDR3 length: 14
J gene: TRBJ1-2
V gene: TRBV13
D gene: TRBD1
CDR3 DNA: TGTGCCAGCAGCTCGACAGGGGGCGACTATGGCTACACCTTC
CDR3 protein: CASSSTGGDYGYTF

clone size: .
CDR3 length: 14
J gene: TRBJ2-5
V gene: TRBV5-1
D gene: .
CDR3 DNA: TGCGCCAGCAGCCCACGGACAGTTGTTGAGACCCAGTACTTC
CDR3 protein: CASSPRTVVETQYF

clone size: .
CDR3 length: 14
J gene: TRBJ2-7
V gene: TRBV5-5
D gene: TRBD1
CDR3 DNA: TGTGCCAGCAGTCCCGTGGGGGCTGGGGACAGGGGGTACTTC
CDR3 protein: CASSPVGAGDRGYF

clone size: .
CDR3 length: 12
J gene: TRBJ2-5
V gene: TRBV29-1
D gene: .
CDR3 DNA: TGCAGCGCACAGGGGAGCGGGGAGACCCAGTACTTC
CDR3 protein: CSAQGSGETQYF

clone size: .
CDR3 length: 12
J gene: TRBJ1-6
V gene: TRBV28
D gene: .
CDR3 DNA: TGTGCCAGCAGTTTCGGGGTGGCACCCCTCCACTTT
CDR3 protein: CASSFGVAPLHF

clone size: .
CDR3 length: 16
J gene: TRBJ1-3
V gene: TRBV9
D gene: TRBD1
CDR3 DNA: TGTGCCAGCAGCGTAGACGGGACAGGGATAAGGAACACCATATATTTT
CDR3 protein: CASSVDGTGIRNTIYF

clone size: .
CDR3 length: 14
J gene: TRBJ2-3
V gene: TRBV5-1
D gene: .
CDR3 DNA: TGCGCCAGCAGCTTACCGGGGAGCACAGATACGCAGTATTTT
CDR3 protein: CASSLPGSTDTQYF

clone size: .
CDR3 length: 16
J gene: TRBJ2-3
V gene: TRBV6-4
D gene: .
CDR3 DNA: TGTGCCAGCAGTCAGGAGGGAAGTATAAGCACAGATACGCAGTATTTT
CDR3 protein: CASSQEGSISTDTQYF

clone size: .
CDR3 length: 13
J gene: TRBJ2-1
V gene: TRBV10-1
D gene: .
CDR3 DNA: TGCGCGGAAAAGGGGGGGAGCGAGAATGAGCAGTTCTTC
CDR3 protein: CAEKGGSENEQFF

clone size: few
CDR3 length: 13
J gene: TRBJ1-1
V gene: TRBV6-5
D gene: .
CDR3 DNA: TGTGCCAGCAGAAAACAGGGAAACACTGAAGCTTTCTTT
CDR3 protein: CASRKQGNTEAFF

clone size: .
CDR3 length: 18
J gene: TRBJ2-1
V gene: TRBV4-1
D gene: TRBD2
CDR3 DNA: TGCGCCAGCAGCCAAGGACTAGCGGGGTATAGCTCCTACAATGAGCAGTTCTTC
CDR3 protein: CASSQGLAGYSSYNEQFF

clone size: .
CDR3 length: 13
J gene: TRBJ2-3
V gene: TRBV18
D gene: .
CDR3 DNA: TGTGCCAGCTCACCCACAGGGCCAGATACGCAGTATTTT
CDR3 protein: CASSPTGPDTQYF

clone size: .
CDR3 length: 11
J gene: TRBJ2-7
V gene: TRBV5-6
D gene: .
CDR3 DNA: TGTGCCAGCAGCCTCGGACAAGAGCAGTACTTC
CDR3 protein: CASSLGQEQYF

clone size: .
CDR3 length: 14
J gene: TRBJ1-5
V gene: TRBV27
D gene: TRBD1
CDR3 DNA: TGTGCCAGCAGTTTACAGGGGGCTGAACAGCCCCAGCATTTT
CDR3 protein: CASSLQGAEQPQHF

clone size: .
CDR3 length: 16
J gene: TRBJ2-1
V gene: TRBV7-2
D gene: TRBD1
CDR3 DNA: TGTGCCAGCAGCTTAATGTCGACAGGGTACTACAATGAGCAGTTCTTC
CDR3 protein: CASSLMSTGYYNEQFF

clone size: .
CDR3 length: 16
J gene: TRBJ2-7
V gene: TRBV28
D gene: TRBD2
CDR3 DNA: TGTGCCAGCAGTTTATGGAGGGCGGGAGGGCCCCACGAGCAGTACTTC
CDR3 protein: CASSLWRAGGPHEQYF

clone size: once
CDR3 length: 15
J gene: TRBJ1-5
V gene: TRBV6-5
D gene: .
CDR3 DNA: TGTGCCAGCAGTTACTCGACGGGTAGCAATCAGCCCCAGCATTTT
CDR3 protein: CASSYSTGSNQPQHF

clone size: few
CDR3 length: 14
J gene: TRBJ2-2
V gene: TRBV11-3
D gene: .
CDR3 DNA: TGTGCCAGCAGGGGACTTCCTAACACCGGGGAGCTGTTTTTT
CDR3 protein: CASRGLPNTGELFF

clone size: .
CDR3 length: 15
J gene: TRBJ1-2
V gene: TRBV5-4
D gene: TRBD1
CDR3 DNA: TGTGCCACCAGAATTTCCGGGACAGTGGGCTATGGCTACACCTTC
CDR3 protein: CATRISGTVGYGYTF

clone size: .
CDR3 length: 15
J gene: TRBJ1-1
V gene: TRBV9
D gene: .
CDR3 DNA: TGTGCCAGCAGCGTAGTTAGCGGAGTGAACACTGAAGCTTTCTTT
CDR3 protein: CASSVVSGVNTEAFF

clone size: .
CDR3 length: 14
J gene: TRBJ1-1
V gene: TRBV19
D gene: .
CDR3 DNA: TGTGCCAGTATCCTCCGGGGGGCTAGTGCTGAAGCTTTCTTT
CDR3 protein: CASILRGASAEAFF

clone size: .
CDR3 length: 16
J gene: TRBJ2-7
V gene: TRBV28
D gene: .
CDR3 DNA: TGTGCCAGCAGGCGCCACCAGACAGGAAGAACCTACGAGCAGTACTTC
CDR3 protein: CASRRHQTGRTYEQYF

clone size: .
CDR3 length: 18
J gene: TRBJ1-6
V gene: TRBV27
D gene: TRBD1
CDR3 DNA: TGTGCCAGCAGCCGCCGGGGGACAGGGGCCCTCTATAATTCACCCCTCCACTTT
CDR3 protein: CASSRRGTGALYNSPLHF

clone size: .
CDR3 length: 15
J gene: TRBJ1-1
V gene: TRBV19
D gene: .
CDR3 DNA: TGTGCCAGTACCCCGAGGGCCGACATGAACACTGAAGCTTTCTTT
CDR3 protein: CASTPRADMNTEAFF

clone size: few
CDR3 length: 13
J gene: TRBJ1-1
V gene: TRBV11-2
D gene: .
CDR3 DNA: TGTGCCAGCAGCTCCCGGCTGACAGACAGGGCTTTCTTT
CDR3 protein: CASSSRLTDRAFF